One and the same sample provided the 27 T cell receptor beta chains below, sequenced in a study of blood T cell repertoires in COVID-19. Clones were read by immunoSEQ multiplex PCR, and TCRdb kept only the in-frame ones, dropping some. The table has more than 250,000 clones, 86% seen once; the top ten hold less than 4%. Sequencing used peripheral blood. These receptors were collected from a man aged 18 to 30 with active or convalescent COVID-19.

The CDR3 nucleotides read TGTGCCTGGAGTGTGACTAGCGGGATCGAGACCCAGTACTTC. Translated, it gives CAWSVTSGIETQYF. V and J are TRBV30 and TRBJ2-5, with TRBD2 matching over 11 bases. The length of the CDR3 is 14 residues. Per the germline V gene, CDR1 is GTSNPN and CDR2 is SVGIG (reference sequence). The V and J ends lost 0 bases and 5 bases, in that order; junction bases with no gene match: 2.

V usage is TRBV4-2 and J usage is TRBJ2-7; tentative D call: TRBD2 (6 bases). The CDR3 loop spans 16 amino acids. Germline assignment: CDR1 LGHNA and CDR2 YNFKEQ. Trimming pared 4 bases from V and 3 bases from J, leaving 19 bases between. The CDR3 spells CASSPRAGTPLYEQYF. DNA of the CDR3: TGTGCCAGCAGCCCGAGAGCCGGGACTCCACTCTACGAGCAGTACTTC.

The chain links TRBV7-8 to TRBJ2-3; 13 bases map to TRBD2. The CDR3 consists of 21 residues. Per germline, CDR1 SGHVS and CDR2 FQNEAQ. V was pared by 4 bases and J by 2 bases, with 18 bases of the junction left unmatched. The CDR3 nucleotides are TGTGCCAGCAGCTCCCCCGGAGGGGGAACTAGCGGGAGGGAAAACACAGATACGCAGTATTTT. It specifies CASSSPGGGTSGRENTDTQYF.

The V and J genes are TRBV12-3 or TRBV12-4 and TRBJ1-1; 8 bases are shared with TRBD1. With 3 bases clipped from V and 11 bases from J, the junction kept 8 bases outside the gene matches. The CDR3 is made up of 13 amino acids. CDR3 sequence reads: CASSLGQEVSAFF. The CDR3 DNA follows: TGTGCCAGCAGTTTGGGACAGGAGGTTTCCGCTTTCTTT.

The CDR3 is CASSARGGTGVEKLFF. The CDR3 nucleotides are TGTGCCAGCAGTGCCCGGGGGGGGACAGGGGTAGAAAAACTGTTTTTT. V is TRBV6-1 and J is TRBJ1-4, with 10 bases identical to TRBD1. V lost 4 bases, J lost 8 bases, and 10 bases stayed unmatched. CDR3 length: 16 residues. Germline V gene lookup returns CDR1 MNHNS and CDR2 SASEGT.

The chain uses TRBV19 and TRBJ1-2; D call uncertain. The germline CDR1 and CDR2 sequences are LNHDA and SQIVND (reference sequence). V dropped 5 bases and J dropped 2 bases, with 12 bases sitting between them. This CDR3 region has 14 residues. The CDR3 here is CASSPYRENYGYTF. The DNA for the CDR3 is TGTGCCAGTAGTCCCTACCGGGAGAACTATGGCTACACCTTC.

The sample holds one count of this clone. The rearrangement uses TRBV27 and TRBJ2-7; no firm D call. The CDR3 runs to 12 residues. The germline V gene encodes CDR1 MNHEY and CDR2 SMNVEV (reference sequence). The V end lost 8 bases, the J end lost 0 bases, and 8 bases lay between the germline ends. The CDR3 nucleotides are TGTGCCAGCCAACAAAGCTCCTACGAGCAGTACTTC. Translated, it gives CASQQSSYEQYF.

In nucleotides, the CDR3 is TGTGCCAGCTCACCAGCTGGCGGCACTGAAGCTTTCTTT. Amino acid sequence: CASSPAGGTEAFF. V usage is TRBV18 and J usage is TRBJ1-1; the D is unclear. Germline CDR1 and CDR2: KGHSH and LQKENI. This CDR3 has 13 amino acids. V gave up 2 bases and J gave up 4 bases, with 8 bases separating them.

CDR3 in amino acids: CASSQEGLRYEQYF. The CDR3 nucleotides are TGCGCCAGCAGCCAAGAGGGACTGCGATACGAGCAGTACTTC. This rearrangement joins TRBV4-1 to TRBJ2-7; D might be TRBD2 (6 bases). V was cut by 0 bases and J by 4 bases, with 10 bases left in between. Germline V gene sequence: CDR1 MGHRA, CDR2 YSYEKL. The CDR3 is 14 amino acids.

The chain recombines TRBV11-3 with TRBJ2-7; 12 nucleotides match TRBD1. The trim removed 1 base at V and 7 bases at J, leaving 5 bases unmatched. Germline values: CDR1 SGHNT, CDR2 YENEEA. CDR3 length: 15 residues. Here the CDR3 reads CASSLGGQGAREQYF. The CDR3 DNA is TGTGCCAGCAGCTTAGGGGGACAGGGGGCGCGGGAGCAGTACTTC. Looking up the rest from reference TRBV11-3 and TRBJ2-7 gives the full variable domain: EAGVVQSPRYKIIEKKQPVAFWCNPISGHNTLYWYLQNLGQGPELLIRYENEEAVDDSQLPKDRFSAERLKGVDSTLKIQPAELGDSAVYLCASSLGGQGAREQYFGPGTRLTVT.

V and J are TRBV4-3 and TRBJ2-1; 10 bases fit TRBD2. V shed 0 bases and J 9 bases; nucleotides not matched to a gene: 11. In germline, CDR1 is LGHNA, CDR2 YSLEER. CDR3 length: 17 amino acids. This CDR3 is CASSQELLAGERGEQFF. The DNA for the CDR3 is TGCGCCAGCAGCCAAGAACTCCTAGCGGGAGAAAGAGGTGAGCAGTTCTTC.

This clone appeared a few times. The V and J genes are TRBV5-1 and TRBJ2-1; 7 nucleotides line up with TRBD1. Germline assignment: CDR1 SGHRS and CDR2 YFSETQ. CDR3 length equals 15 residues. Losses at the gene ends were 2 bases for V and 5 bases for J; bases not matched to a gene: 7. The CDR3 loop is CASSFTGQSDNEQFF. The CDR3, as DNA: TGCGCCAGCAGCTTTACGGGACAGAGTGACAATGAGCAGTTCTTC.

The rearrangement links TRBV12-5 to TRBJ2-7, with D unclear. V lost 8 bases and J lost 7, with 3 bases in between. The CDR3 length is 8 residues. CDR1 is LGHNT and CDR2 is FRNRAP in the germline V gene. The CDR3 reads CASTEQYF. The CDR3 DNA follows: TGTGCTAGTACTGAGCAGTACTTC.

V and J are TRBV6-5 and TRBJ2-7; D not resolved. CDR1 and CDR2 from the germline V gene are MNHEY and SVGAGI. Trimming removed 4 bases at V and 1 base at J, with 17 bases between. This CDR3 spans 16 amino acids. The CDR3 is CASSSPVGQDSYEQYF. The CDR3 DNA sequence: TGTGCCAGCAGTTCCCCCGTGGGTCAGGATTCCTACGAGCAGTACTTC.

V is TRBV3-1 (or the pseudogene TRBV3-2) and J is TRBJ1-1, with 9 bases lining up with TRBD1. With 5 bases clipped from V and 11 bases from J, the junction kept 12 bases outside the gene matches. CDR1 and CDR2 from the germline V gene are LGHDT and YNNKEL (reference sequence). The CDR3 covers 14 residues. CDR3: CASSGRDRAGGAFF. The CDR3 nucleotides are TGTGCCAGCAGCGGCCGGGACAGGGCCGGAGGGGCTTTCTTT.

The chain joins TRBV5-1 to TRBJ2-7; 13 nucleotides agree with TRBD2. CDR3 length equals 15 residues. The V gene's germline CDR1 is SGHRS and CDR2 YFSETQ. V was pared by 3 bases and J by 4 bases, with 4 bases of the junction left unmatched. The CDR3, as DNA: TGCGCCAGCAGCTCCCGGACTAGCGGGAGATACGAGCAGTACTTC. It translates to CASSSRTSGRYEQYF.

The chain links TRBV6-5 to TRBJ2-6, with no clear D. The CDR3 covers 13 residues. Germline values: CDR1 MNHEY, CDR2 SVGAGI. Trimming pared 6 bases from V and 4 bases from J, leaving 7 bases between. This chain's CDR3 is CASRQPGANVLTF. DNA for the CDR3: TGTGCCAGCAGACAACCGGGGGCCAACGTCCTGACTTTC.

The rearrangement links TRBV10-3 to TRBJ2-2; D perhaps matches TRBD1 (5 bases). The V end was cut by 0 bases, the J end by 4 bases, with 9 bases between. Germline V gene lookup returns CDR1 ENHRY and CDR2 SYGVKD. The CDR3 has 15 residues. The CDR3 nucleotides are TGTGCCATCAGTGAGTCAAACAGGCCCACCGGGGAGCTGTTTTTT. Amino acid sequence: CAISESNRPTGELFF.

This chain connects TRBV9 to TRBJ1-3; 9 nucleotides agree with TRBD1. The germline V gene encodes CDR1 SGDLS and CDR2 YYNGEE. The CDR3 extends over 15 amino acids. Trimming cost V 4 bases and J 6 bases; bases outside gene matches: 8. CDR3 sequence (DNA): TGTGCCAGCAGCAAGACCGGGACAGGGTTAAACACCATATATTTT. Translation: CASSKTGTGLNTIYF.

The gene calls are TRBV5-5 and TRBJ1-1; D call uncertain. The CDR3 spans 13 residues. Trimming took off 0 bases at V and 0 bases at J, with 3 bases between the two ends. Per the germline V gene, CDR1 is SGHKS and CDR2 is YYEKEE (reference sequence). The CDR3 DNA follows: TGTGCCAGCAGCTTGGACTTGAACACTGAAGCTTTCTTT. The encoded protein is CASSLDLNTEAFF.

The rearrangement joins TRBV7-9 to TRBJ2-1; 12 bases line up with TRBD2. CDR1 SEHNR and CDR2 FQNEAQ come from the germline V gene (reference sequence). Germline trimming cut 0 bases from V and 0 bases from J; bases unmatched to any gene: 6. The CDR3 runs 19 residues. The CDR3 region is CASSLARGLAGRSYNEQFF. CDR3 DNA: TGTGCCAGCAGCTTAGCTCGTGGACTAGCGGGGCGCTCCTACAATGAGCAGTTCTTC.

The CDR3 loop is CASSQDRTGYGYTF. The CDR3 nucleotides are TGTGCCAGCAGCCAAGACAGGACTGGCTATGGCTACACCTTC. The rearrangement joins TRBV3-1 (or the pseudogene TRBV3-2) to TRBJ1-2, with D hard to call. Trimming cost V 0 bases and J 4 bases, with 9 bases left between them. The CDR3 covers 14 residues. From germline, CDR1 is LGHDT and CDR2 YNNKEL (reference sequence).

V gene TRBV9 combines with J gene TRBJ1-1; D remains unclear. The V gene lost 3 bases and the J gene lost 1 base, with 7 bases spanning the gap. The CDR3 spans 13 residues. Looked up from germline, CDR1 is SGDLS and CDR2 is YYNGEE. For the CDR3, the DNA is TGTGCCAGCAGCGCCGAGTGGAACACTGAAGCTTTCTTT. It codes for CASSAEWNTEAFF.

The chain links TRBV19 to TRBJ1-6; 7 nucleotides match TRBD1. The germline V gene encodes CDR1 LNHDA and CDR2 SQIVND (reference sequence). The CDR3 length is 15 residues. V was clipped by 5 bases and J by 12 bases; unmatched bases: 13. The CDR3, as DNA: TGTGCCAGTAGTTCCTCCGGACAGGAGGAAGTACCCCTCCACTTT. Amino acids: CASSSSGQEEVPLHF.

V and J are TRBV5-1 and TRBJ2-5; D uncertain. The germline gives CDR1 SGHRS, CDR2 YFSETQ. The germline V and J ends were trimmed by 3 bases and 2 bases, with 5 bases remaining between them. The CDR3 loop spans 12 amino acids. CDR3 protein: CASSSTQETQYF. CDR3 nucleotides: TGCGCCAGCAGCTCCACACAAGAGACCCAGTACTTC.

In its sample, this clone was seen a few times. This chain connects TRBV7-7 to TRBJ1-2, with TRBD1 matching 7 bases. The CDR3 sequence is 15 residues long. Germline lookup yields CDR1 SSHAT and CDR2 FNYEAQ (reference sequence). The CDR3 spells CASTPGQWSNYGYTF. Written as DNA, the CDR3 is TGTGCTAGTACACCGGGACAGTGGTCTAACTATGGCTACACCTTC.

This clone was found once. The chain is built from TRBV5-1 and TRBJ2-3; 7 bases map to TRBD2. J gave up 2 bases and V 1 base, and 7 bases lay outside the gene matches. CDR3 length: 16 amino acids. CDR1 and CDR2 from the germline V gene are SGHRS and YFSETQ. CDR3 sequence: CASSLSGGSVTDTQYF. CDR3 nucleotide sequence: TGCGCCAGCAGCTTGTCGGGCGGGAGTGTCACAGATACGCAGTATTTT.